Below, 26 T cell receptor beta chains from the same sample are listed, as sequenced in a study of T-cell reconstitution after alpha-beta-depleted transplantation in children. The authors prepared the TCRbeta library with unique molecular identifiers. Using its own MiXCR run on the PCR reads, TCRdb lists one record per CDR3 protein. The sample lists about 980,000 distinct CDR3 sequences, roughly 29% occurring once. The source material was PBMCs, mostly from graft donor cells, sampled 360 days after TCRalphabeta/CD19-depleted stem cell transplant. These receptor sequences come from a boy in the first two years of life who had a stem cell transplant for SCID, so the T cells may come from the graft donor.

This clonotype was recorded many times. The chain is built from TRBV5-1 and TRBJ2-1; D could derive from TRBD1 or TRBD2 (6 bases each). This CDR3 is built from 15 residues. CDR1 and CDR2 (germline): SGHRS, YFSETQ. Trimming took 1 base from V and 8 from J, leaving 16 bases between them. For the CDR3, the DNA is TGCGCCAGCAGCTTGTGGGGGCAAGGGGAGGATGAGCAGTTCTTC. This encodes CASSLWGQGEDEQFF.

There are a few counts of this clonotype. The CDR3 DNA follows: TGTGCCAGCAGCTTGGCTAGCGGGTTAAGCACAGATACGCAGTATTTT. Its protein product is CASSLASGLSTDTQYF. The chain recombines TRBV7-6 with TRBJ2-3; TRBD2 matches 8 bases. J gave up 0 bases and V 3 bases, and 5 bases lay outside the gene matches. Germline CDR1 reads SGHVS; CDR2 reads FNYEAQ. The CDR3 contains 16 residues.

This clonotype appeared a few times. The rearrangement links TRBV5-1 to TRBJ2-3; no firm D call. Looked up from germline, CDR1 is SGHRS and CDR2 is YFSETQ. This CDR3 is 13 amino acids long. Trimming pared 6 bases from V and 4 bases from J, leaving 12 bases between. CDR3 amino acids: CASTGSFADTQYF. The CDR3 DNA reads as TGCGCCAGCACGGGTAGCTTTGCAGATACGCAGTATTTT.

This clonotype has more than one count but fewer than ten. The chain uses TRBV27 and TRBJ1-4; TRBD1 might be the D (5 bases). The CDR3 length is 12 residues. Germline CDR1 MNHEY, CDR2 SMNVEV (reference sequence). V was clipped by 8 bases and J by 8 bases, with 12 bases between them. The CDR3 DNA is TGTGCCAGCGGGGACGTCAGGGAAAAACTGTTTTTT. This gives the protein CASGDVREKLFF.

This sequence joins TRBV29-1 and TRBJ2-5; no reliable D call. The germline V and J ends were trimmed by 2 bases and 1 base, with 5 bases remaining between them. The V gene's germline CDR1 is SQVTM and CDR2 ANQGSEA. The CDR3 is 12 amino acids. The CDR3 coding sequence is TGCAGCGTTGAACGGGCCCAAGAGACCCAGTACTTC. Protein sequence: CSVERAQETQYF.

The chain links TRBV4-3 to TRBJ2-2; 7 bases fit TRBD1. The germline gives CDR1 LGHNA, CDR2 YSLEER. The CDR3 sequence is 14 residues long. With 1 base clipped from V and 7 bases from J, the junction kept 3 bases outside the gene matches. The chain's CDR3 is CASSQAQGDGELFF. Here the CDR3 DNA reads TGCGCCAGCAGCCAAGCCCAGGGGGACGGGGAGCTGTTTTTT.

This clonotype was seen a few times. This chain links TRBV29-1 with TRBJ2-2; TRBD2 is a possible D gene (5 bases). Germline CDR1 reads SQVTM; CDR2 reads ANQGSEA. The ends were cut back, 5 bases at V and 2 bases at J, with 18 bases in the middle. The CDR3 covers 16 residues. In DNA form, the CDR3 reads TGCAGCGTTCTACGAACCGGGGAGATTAACACCGGGGAGCTGTTTTTT. Encoded protein: CSVLRTGEINTGELFF.

This chain uses TRBV5-1 with TRBJ2-7, with D possibly matching TRBD2 (6 bases). There are 16 residues in the CDR3. Germline V CDR1 and CDR2: SGHRS, YFSETQ. V lost 4 bases and J 0 bases, leaving 17 bases between the germline ends. CDR3 sequence reads: CASSRIKAGFSYEQYF. In nucleotides, the CDR3 is TGCGCCAGCAGCCGGATAAAAGCGGGTTTCTCCTACGAGCAGTACTTC.

This chain connects TRBV3-1 to TRBJ2-7, with TRBD1 matching over 9 bases. The length of the CDR3 is 12 residues. The trim removed 1 base at V and 11 bases at J, leaving 3 bases unmatched. Germline V gene sequence: CDR1 LGHDT, CDR2 YNNKEL (reference sequence). The chain's CDR3 is CASSQVGTGKYF. The CDR3 DNA is TGTGCCAGCAGCCAAGTGGGGACAGGGAAGTACTTC.

The gene calls are TRBV12-2 and TRBJ2-5. TRBV12-2 is given as a pseudogene. CDR3 length: 14 amino acids. Here the CDR3 DNA reads TGTGCAAGTCGCTTAGGGTGGGACCAAGAGACCCAGTACTTC. Its protein is CASRLGWDQETQYF.

The chain carries TRBV29-1 and TRBJ2-5; no clear D. With 3 bases removed from V and 1 base from J, the gap between germline ends came to 15 bases. Germline V gene data show CDR1 as SQVTM and CDR2 as ANQGSEA. The CDR3 has 15 amino acids. CDR3 nucleotide sequence: TGCAGCGTTGACCGAGCCCCGGGCGGCCAAGAGACCCAGTACTTC. This translates into CSVDRAPGGQETQYF.

The V call is TRBV4-2, the J call TRBJ2-2; no firm D call. Trimming took off 0 bases at V and 2 bases at J, with 10 bases between the two ends. The CDR3 totals 16 residues. Germline CDR1 is LGHNA and CDR2 is YNFKEQ. CDR3 DNA: TGTGCCAGCAGCCAAGATAGGGCTAGTAACACCGGGGAGCTGTTTTTT. This codes for CASSQDRASNTGELFF.

This clonotype turned up a few times. The genes are TRBV24-1 and TRBJ2-3, with unresolved D. CDR3 length equals 15 residues. In germline, CDR1 is KGHDR, CDR2 SFDVKD. Trimming removed 1 base at V and 1 base at J, with 8 bases between. Here the CDR3 DNA reads TGTGCCACCAGTGATTTCAGGCAGGGCACAGATACGCAGTATTTT. This encodes CATSDFRQGTDTQYF.

V and J are TRBV10-3 and TRBJ2-2, with D perhaps matching TRBD2 (6 bases). This CDR3 has 15 amino acids. V was trimmed by 8 bases and J by 0 bases, leaving 13 bases between them. CDR1 and CDR2 (germline): ENHRY, SYGVKD. CDR3 residues: CAIGGAGPNTGELFF. CDR3 bases: TGTGCCATCGGGGGTGCGGGGCCGAACACCGGGGAGCTGTTTTTT.

This clonotype appeared a few times. The rearrangement links TRBV4-1 to TRBJ2-3; D is perhaps TRBD2 (5 bases). Trimming left V 5 bases short and J 0 bases short, with 12 bases between. CDR1 and CDR2 (germline): MGHRA, YSYEKL. The CDR3 totals 15 residues. CDR3 coding DNA: TGCGCCAGCAGCAGCGCTTGGACTAGCACAGATACGCAGTATTTT. Amino acids: CASSSAWTSTDTQYF.

The chain joins TRBV20-1 to TRBJ1-2, with D possibly TRBD1 on 5 matching bases. Per the germline V gene, CDR1 is DFQATT and CDR2 is SNEGSKA (reference sequence). This CDR3 has 14 amino acids. Between the trimmed V and J ends, which lost 0 bases and 4 bases, there was a span of 12 bases. The DNA of the CDR3 is TGCAGTGCTAGAGATAGGGAGGGACCCTATGGCTACACCTTC. Translated: CSARDREGPYGYTF.

In its sample, this clonotype was seen a few times. The chain joins TRBV24-1 to TRBJ2-1; 11 nucleotides line up with TRBD2. V was pared by 0 bases and J by 9 bases, with 9 bases of the junction left unmatched. Germline CDR1 KGHDR, CDR2 SFDVKD. The CDR3 sequence is 17 residues long. This CDR3 reads CATSDLGSGGARGEQFF. The CDR3 coding sequence is TGTGCCACCAGTGATTTGGGTAGCGGGGGGGCCCGCGGTGAGCAGTTCTTC.

A few counts support this clonotype. The rearrangement uses TRBV12-3 or TRBV12-4 and TRBJ2-7; tentatively, D is TRBD2 (6 bases). V was clipped by 6 bases and J by 5 bases, with 14 bases between them. The CDR3 is made up of 13 amino acids. CDR3 region: CASRRTTNHEQYF. In nucleotides, the CDR3 is TGTGCCAGCAGAAGGACTACTAACCACGAGCAGTACTTC.

This clonotype was counted between two and nine times. The chain employs TRBV4-2 and TRBJ2-7; TRBD2 matches at 9 bases. The ends lost 1 base at V and 5 bases at J; junction bases unmatched: 3. CDR1 is LGHNA and CDR2 is YNFKEQ in the germline V gene. This CDR3 has 14 amino acids. CDR3 bases: TGTGCCAGCAGCCAAGTAGGGACTAGCAACGAGCAGTACTTC. This codes for CASSQVGTSNEQYF.

This clonotype has ten or more counts. The J gene is TRBJ2-5, the V gene TRBV5-1; D gene uncertain. V was shortened by 3 bases and J by 5 bases, with 8 bases between the two germline ends. CDR3 length: 12 residues. Per the germline V gene, CDR1 is SGHRS and CDR2 is YFSETQ. CDR3 in DNA: TGCGCCAGCAGCTCTCATTTGGAGACCCAGTACTTC. This translates into CASSSHLETQYF. The full variable domain, its missing parts supplied by reference TRBV5-1 and TRBJ2-5, is KAGVTQTPRYLIKTRGQQVTLSCSPISGHRSVSWYQQTPGQGLQFLFEYFSETQRNKGNFPGRFSGRQFSNSRSEMNVSTLELGDSALYLCASSSHLETQYFGPGTRLLVL.

This clonotype was picked up a small number of times. The chain links TRBV20-1 to TRBJ1-5; 10 bases line up with TRBD1. CDR3 length: 14 residues. V lost 6 bases, J lost 1 base, and 3 bases stayed unmatched. Germline CDR1 reads DFQATT; CDR2 reads SNEGSKA (reference sequence). CDR3 DNA: TGCAGTGCCCCGGGACAGGGGAGCAATCAGCCCCAGCATTTT. Residues: CSAPGQGSNQPQHF.

The V call is TRBV7-6, the J call TRBJ2-1; D is unresolved. Germline V CDR1 and CDR2: SGHVS, FNYEAQ. The CDR3 runs to 16 residues. V was cut by 2 bases and J by 7 bases, with 18 bases left in between. As DNA, the CDR3 is TGTGCCAGCAGCTTATCCGGCGGAACAGTGGGGAATGAGCAGTTCTTC. The encoded protein is CASSLSGGTVGNEQFF.

This clonotype occurred a few times. This chain links TRBV12-3 or TRBV12-4 with TRBJ2-5; TRBD1 matches 7 bases. V was pared by 2 bases and J by 0 bases, with 6 bases of the junction left unmatched. The CDR3 loop spans 16 amino acids. CDR3 residues: CASSLRGPRDQETQYF. The CDR3, as DNA: TGTGCCAGCAGTTTAAGGGGGCCCAGGGACCAAGAGACCCAGTACTTC.

The sample holds many counts of this clonotype. V usage is TRBV28 and J usage is TRBJ2-7; the match to TRBD1 covers 7 bases. The CDR3 length is 15 residues. CDR1 is MDHEN and CDR2 is SYDVKM in the germline V gene. V gave up 2 bases and J gave up 7 bases; unmatched junction bases: 11. The CDR3 spells CASSLPTGRSGEQYF. The CDR3 coding sequence is TGTGCCAGCAGTTTACCGACAGGGAGAAGTGGGGAGCAGTACTTC. Supplemented by reference TRBV28 and TRBJ2-7, the full variable domain reads DVKVTQSSRYLVKRTGEKVFLECVQDMDHENMFWYRQDPGLGLRLIYFSYDVKMKEKGDIPEGYSVSREKKERFSLILESASTNQTSMYLCASSLPTGRSGEQYFGPGTRLTVT.

The gene calls are TRBV12-3 or TRBV12-4 and TRBJ2-5, with unresolved D. The CDR3 totals 17 residues. Between the trimmed V and J ends, which lost 1 base and 0 bases, there was a span of 15 bases. As DNA, the CDR3 is TGTGCCAGCAGTTTAGGGGCGTCCCACTCAGACCAAGAGACCCAGTACTTC. Its translation is CASSLGASHSDQETQYF.

This clonotype was counted only a few times. The chain joins TRBV5-5 to TRBJ1-1; 8 bases agree with TRBD1. The CDR3 totals 14 residues. CDR1 and CDR2 from the germline V gene are SGHKS and YYEKEE (reference sequence). V was pared by 4 bases and J by 2 bases, with 4 bases of the junction left unmatched. The CDR3 DNA is TGTGCCAGCAGCATACAGGGGGTTAACACTGAAGCTTTCTTT. It specifies CASSIQGVNTEAFF.